The clone carrying this T cell receptor (beta chain) was observed a handful of times. No antigen is known for it. The V gene lost 5 bases and the J gene lost 5 bases, with 15 bases spanning the gap. Germline V gene data show CDR1 as MNHEY and CDR2 as SMNVEV (reference sequence). The CDR3 consists of 14 residues. The study reverse transcribed the entire isolated RNA, so it sequenced expressed TCRB transcripts. The assay was immunoSEQ multiplex PCR, and TCRdb's table has in-frame clones only and misses some. The data hold roughly 300,000 clones, with less than 15% observed a single time. These data are taken from a study of beta chain features in type 1 diabetes. Background on the study: Investigators examined 107,917,701 sorted cells across all samples. Study-level findings and limits: VDJ junctions sequenced from type 1 diabetes patients showed fewer insertions and more deletions. A potential influence of HLA type upon TCRB rearrangement remained unresolved herein.

There was one heparinised blood draw per donor, averaging approximately 120 mL. The TCR sequence derives from a man aged 25 to 40 in good health. Sequencing input: central memory CD4+ T cells from blood. J is TRBJ2-5 and V is TRBV27; a weak D match, TRBD2 (5 bases). Here the CDR3 reads CASSIDRGWETQYF. The CDR3 DNA sequence: TGTGCCAGCAGTATAGACCGGGGTTGGGAGACCCAGTACTTC.